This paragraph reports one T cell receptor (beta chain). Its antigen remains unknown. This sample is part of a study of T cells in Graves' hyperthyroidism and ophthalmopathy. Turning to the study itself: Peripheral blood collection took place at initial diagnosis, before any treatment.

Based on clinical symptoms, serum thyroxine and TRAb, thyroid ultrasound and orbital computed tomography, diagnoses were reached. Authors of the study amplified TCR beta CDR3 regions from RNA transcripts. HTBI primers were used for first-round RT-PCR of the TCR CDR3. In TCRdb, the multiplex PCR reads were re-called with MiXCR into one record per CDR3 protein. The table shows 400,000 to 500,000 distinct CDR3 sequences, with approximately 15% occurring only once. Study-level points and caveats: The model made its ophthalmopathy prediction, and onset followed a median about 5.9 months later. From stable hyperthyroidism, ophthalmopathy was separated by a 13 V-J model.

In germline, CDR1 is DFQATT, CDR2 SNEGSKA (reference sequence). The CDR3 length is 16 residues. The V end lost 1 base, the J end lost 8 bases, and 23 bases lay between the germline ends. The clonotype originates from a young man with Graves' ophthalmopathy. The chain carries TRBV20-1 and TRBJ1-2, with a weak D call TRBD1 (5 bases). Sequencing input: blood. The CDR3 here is CSARVRLGDRTIGYTF. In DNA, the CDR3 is TGCAGTGCTAGAGTCCGGTTGGGGGACCGAACTATAGGCTACACCTTC.